The present T cell receptor beta chain was sequenced within a study of T-cell memory formation after mild COVID-19 (dated by TCRdb to 2020 to 2023). Regarding the complete study: TCR sequence clusters from the two donors were largely donor specific. T-cell clones expanding and contracting after mild COVID-19 in two donors were tracked by longitudinal TCRalpha and TCRbeta repertoire sequencing. The cohort was made up of two young adult volunteers, one female and one male, who were previously healthy.

The instrument was an Illumina NovaSeq 6000. TCRalpha and TCRbeta cDNA libraries were built by 5'RACE with constant-segment primers, adding sample barcodes and unique molecular identifiers. RNA was extracted from every sample with Trizol reagent. Libraries were amplified in two PCR steps, with a second sample barcode and Illumina TruSeq adapters added in the second step. Sequencing of libraries was performed on an Illumina NovaSeq with 2 x 150 bp paired-end reads. The paper's processing steps were these. Reads were demultiplexed and collapsed into UMI-guided consensus sequences with migec v1.2.7. Using mixcr v2.1.11, the UMI consensuses were aligned to TRA and TRB V and J templates and assembled into clonotypes. Clonotypes were classified as expanded or contracted when called significant by both edgeR and NoisET, with noise models trained on biological replicates. For edgeR calls, a false discovery rate-adjusted p below 0.01 and a log2 fold-change threshold of 1 were applied. As an exploratory analysis of dynamics, max-normalized trajectories of the 1000 most abundant clonotypes were examined by PCA with hierarchical clustering. Separately sequenced CD4+ and CD8+ repertoires were used to assign a CD4 or CD8 phenotype to each responding clone. The public reads were quality trimmed at Q25 with fastp and then assembled into clones with MiXCR by TCRdb, keeping productive beta chains. Each CDR3 protein gets just one entry, which takes the most common genes and DNA from the rows behind it. For this entry, the V and J calls and clone size follow TCRdb and not the study's own pipeline. This sample lists approximately 500,000 distinct CDR3 sequences; about 23% were detected once. The ten largest make up about 12% of the sample.

This clonotype has just a few counts. It lacks a known antigen. One base away there is no much larger clone; base qualities are not given. What the study reported, not specific to this receptor: Clones contracting from day 15 to 85 had balanced CD4/CD8 phenotypes, while a second wave expanding from day 15 to 37 was biased towards CD4+. Contracting CD4+ clones appeared mostly in the CM and EM memory subsets, whereas CD8+ clones were enriched in EMRA. SARS-CoV-2 specificity of the second-wave clones peaking on day 37 was not confirmed. Some responding clones were detected in pre-infection memory, suggesting pre-existing cross-reactive memory T cells joined the SARS-CoV-2 response. The study included only a couple of mild cases, and larger cohorts that include severe cases with pre-infection samples were judged to be necessary.

PBMCs were isolated by Ficoll-Paque density gradient centrifugation. The CDR3 has 11 amino acids, counting the end cysteine and phenylalanine. Only the CDR3 part of the read is kept: 33 bases, read in frame from the first base. According to the germline V gene (reference sequence), CDR1 reads DFQATT and CDR2 reads SNEGSKA. The rearrangement combines TRBV20-1 with TRBJ2-3; a confident D gene designation cannot be given. This clonotype originated in an adult woman who had mild COVID-19 (a few samples of this study predate the infection). The sample titles of this study are shuffled in the database, so cell type and time point are left out; the donor was told from shared clones. Material for sequencing was PBMCs or a T cell subset sorted from them (not recorded which). The DNA sequence is as follows: TGCAGGGCAACGGCCACAGATACGCAGTATTTT. Its amino acids are CRATATDTQYF.